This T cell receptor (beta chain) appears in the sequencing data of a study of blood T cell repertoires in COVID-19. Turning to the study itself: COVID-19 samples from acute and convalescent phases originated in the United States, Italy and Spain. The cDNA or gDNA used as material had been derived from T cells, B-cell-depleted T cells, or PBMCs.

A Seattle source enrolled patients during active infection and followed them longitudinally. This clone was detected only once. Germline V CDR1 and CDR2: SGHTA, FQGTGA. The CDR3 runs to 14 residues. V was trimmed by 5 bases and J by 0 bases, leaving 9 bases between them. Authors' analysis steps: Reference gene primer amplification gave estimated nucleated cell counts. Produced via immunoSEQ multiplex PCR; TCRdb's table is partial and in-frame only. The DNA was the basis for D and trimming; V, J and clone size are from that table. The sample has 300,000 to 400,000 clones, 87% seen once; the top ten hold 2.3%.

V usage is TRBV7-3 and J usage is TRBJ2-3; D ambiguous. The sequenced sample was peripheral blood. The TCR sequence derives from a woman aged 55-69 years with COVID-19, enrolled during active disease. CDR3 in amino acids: CASSPTPSTDTQYF. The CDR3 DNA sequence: TGTGCCAGCAGCCCTACCCCCAGCACAGATACGCAGTATTTT.